This T cell receptor beta chain was retrieved from a study of CD8+ T cells in alopecia areata. The V gene end was trimmed by 4 bases and the J gene end by 10 bases; junction bases not matched to a gene: 14. The CDR3 length is 17 residues. In germline, CDR1 is SGDLS, CDR2 YYNGEE. Extraction and reverse transcription of RNA yielded cDNA as the sequencing template. Clones were read by immunoSEQ multiplex PCR, and TCRdb kept only the in-frame ones, dropping some. The repertoire holds 100,000 to 150,000 clones, with 55% to 80% as singletons. This rearrangement joins TRBV9 to TRBJ1-6; 10 nucleotides align to TRBD1. The sample was CD4+ T cells sorted from blood. This TCR derives from a human donor in good health. CDR3 sequence: CASSRRLTGTGESPLHF. CDR3 nucleotides: TGTGCCAGCAGCCGCCGGCTTACCGGGACAGGGGAATCACCCCTCCACTTT.